This TCR beta chain was captured in a study of identical twins. Using its own MiXCR run on the 5' RACE reads, TCRdb lists one record per CDR3 protein. Seen here are 200,000 or so distinct CDR3 sequences, roughly 15% observed once, and the top ten hold 35% to 50%. Everyone who donated was a healthy Caucasian. Findings of the study overall: In cord blood, abundant beta clonotypes had fewer insertions; memory showed no trend.

A remark on this clonotype: The antigen is unknown. The junction differs from germline at one of its ends, possibly a read error.

The data were also submitted as part of a second study, on T cells expressing NK-cell markers. That work adds: Source material for TCR beta repertoires consisted of sorted CD3+CD56+NKG2C+, CD3+CD56+NKG2C- and CD3+CD56-NKG2C+ T cells. In a few donors, dominant clonotypes made up 28.3-60.1% of CD3+CD56-NKG2C+ cells.

This sequence originates from a woman aged 18 to 35 in good health. Sample: CD8+ T cells sorted from blood.

DNA of the CDR3: TGTGCCACCAGCAGAGATGCCAACGCCGGGGCCTACGTCCTGACTTTC. This encodes CATSRDANAGAYVLTF. V usage is TRBV15 and J usage is TRBJ2-6; D may correspond to TRBD1 or TRBD2 (5 bases each). The CDR3 is 16 amino acids. The germline V gene encodes CDR1 LNHNV and CDR2 YYDKDF (reference sequence).